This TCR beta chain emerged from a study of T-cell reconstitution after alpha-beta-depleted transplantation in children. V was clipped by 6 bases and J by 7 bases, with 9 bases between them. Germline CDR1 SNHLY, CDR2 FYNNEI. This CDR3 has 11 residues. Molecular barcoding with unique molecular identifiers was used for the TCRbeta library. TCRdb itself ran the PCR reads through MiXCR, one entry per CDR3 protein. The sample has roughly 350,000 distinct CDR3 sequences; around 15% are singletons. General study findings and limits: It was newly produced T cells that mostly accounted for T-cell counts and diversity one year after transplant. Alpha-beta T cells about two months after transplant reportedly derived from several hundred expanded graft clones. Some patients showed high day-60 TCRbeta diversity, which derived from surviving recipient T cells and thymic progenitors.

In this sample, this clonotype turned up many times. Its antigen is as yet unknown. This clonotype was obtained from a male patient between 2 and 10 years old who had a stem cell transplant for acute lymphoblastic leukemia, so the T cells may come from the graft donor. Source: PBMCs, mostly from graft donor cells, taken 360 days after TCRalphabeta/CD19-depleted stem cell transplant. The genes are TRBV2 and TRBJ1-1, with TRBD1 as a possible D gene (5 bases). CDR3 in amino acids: CASRPTVEAFF. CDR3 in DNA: TGTGCCAGCAGACCGACAGTTGAAGCTTTCTTT.